What follows are 5 T cell receptor beta chains derived from one specimen sequenced in a study of OX40 agonist ivuxolimab in advanced cancers. Profiled with immunoSEQ multiplex PCR; TCRdb holds only in-frame clones, not every one. The data contain about 7,000 clones, roughly 70% of them singletons. The material sequenced was CD4+ or CD8+ T cells sorted from blood, taken in a trial of the OX40 agonist ivuxolimab. These receptor sequences come from an adult with an advanced solid tumor such as melanoma, head and neck, liver or kidney cancer.

The chain couples TRBV6-5 to TRBJ2-1; D unresolved. Trimming removed 8 bases from V and 8 bases from J, with 13 bases in between. Germline V gene lookup returns CDR1 MNHEY and CDR2 SVGAGI. CDR3 size: 12 residues. The CDR3 loop reads CASGKVKDEQFF. The CDR3 DNA sequence: TGTGCCAGCGGTAAGGTTAAGGATGAGCAGTTCTTC.

The chain has TRBV4-1 and TRBJ1-6; D not resolved. CDR3 size: 15 residues. Trimming removed 4 bases at V and 3 bases at J, with 10 bases between. CDR1 and CDR2 (germline): MGHRA, YSYEKL. CDR3 sequence reads: CASSRLEGYNSPLHF. CDR3 in DNA: TGCGCCAGCAGCCGATTGGAGGGCTATAATTCACCCCTCCACTTT.

The chain links TRBV13 to TRBJ2-2; 7 bases align to TRBD2. The junction had 11 bases not matched to a gene; V was cut back by 5 bases and J by 2 bases. This CDR3 comprises 17 residues. Germline loops: CDR1 PRHDT, CDR2 FYEKMQ (reference sequence). The CDR3 DNA is TGTGCCAGCAGCCCCCGCCTAGCGGCCCTTAACACCGGGGAGCTGTTTTTT. This gives the protein CASSPRLAALNTGELFF.

The chain combines TRBV25-1 with TRBJ2-7; D remains unclear. Germline V gives CDR1 MGHDK, CDR2 SYGVNS. The V end was cut by 4 bases, the J end by 3 bases, with 13 bases between. This CDR3 contains 14 residues. The CDR3 sequence is CASSAIPGLYEQYF. The CDR3 coding sequence is TGTGCCAGCAGTGCGATTCCGGGCCTCTACGAGCAGTACTTC.

The chain employs TRBV6-4 and TRBJ2-1, with D perhaps matching TRBD1 (5 bases). The V end was cut by 4 bases, the J end by 2 bases, with 15 bases between. This CDR3 comprises 16 residues. Germline lookup yields CDR1 MRHNA and CDR2 SNTAGT. The CDR3 bases are TGTGCCAGCAGTGCGCGACTCCTGGGGCCCTACAATGAGCAGTTCTTC. Its protein product is CASSARLLGPYNEQFF.